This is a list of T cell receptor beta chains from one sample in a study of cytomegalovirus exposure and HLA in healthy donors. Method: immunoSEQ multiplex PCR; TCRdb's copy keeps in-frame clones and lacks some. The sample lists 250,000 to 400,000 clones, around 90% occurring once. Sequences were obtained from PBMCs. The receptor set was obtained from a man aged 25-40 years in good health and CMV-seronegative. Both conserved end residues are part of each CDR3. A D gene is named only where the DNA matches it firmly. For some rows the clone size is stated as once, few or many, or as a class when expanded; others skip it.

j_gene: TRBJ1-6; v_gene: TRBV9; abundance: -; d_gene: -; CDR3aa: CASSVGTGYNSPLHF; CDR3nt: TGTGCCAGCAGCGTAGGAACAGGGTATAATTCACCCCTCCACTTT
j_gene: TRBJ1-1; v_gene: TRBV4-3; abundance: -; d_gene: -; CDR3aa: CASSQDWKGGIVNTEAFF; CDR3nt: TGCGCCAGCAGCCAAGATTGGAAGGGAGGGATAGTGAACACTGAAGCTTTCTTT
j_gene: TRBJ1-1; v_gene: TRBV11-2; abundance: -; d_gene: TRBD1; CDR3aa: CASSPHRGIEAFF; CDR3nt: TGTGCCAGCAGCCCCCACAGGGGTATTGAAGCTTTCTTT
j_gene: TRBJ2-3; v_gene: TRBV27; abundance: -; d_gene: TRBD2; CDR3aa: CASSGGAGDTQYF; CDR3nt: TGTGCCTCTAGCGGGGGGGCGGGAGATACGCAGTATTTT
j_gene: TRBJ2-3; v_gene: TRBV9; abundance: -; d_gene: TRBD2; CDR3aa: CASSVTPSGGVTDTQYF; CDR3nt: TGTGCCAGCAGCGTCACCCCAAGCGGGGGAGTGACAGATACGCAGTATTTT
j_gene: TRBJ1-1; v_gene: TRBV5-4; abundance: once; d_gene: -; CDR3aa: CASSLGGPGTEAFF; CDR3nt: TGTGCCAGCAGCTTGGGGGGGCCGGGCACTGAAGCTTTCTTT
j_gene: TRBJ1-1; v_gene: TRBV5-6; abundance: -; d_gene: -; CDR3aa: CASSLTGPTEAFF; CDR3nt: TGTGCCAGCAGCTTGACAGGACCCACTGAAGCTTTCTTT
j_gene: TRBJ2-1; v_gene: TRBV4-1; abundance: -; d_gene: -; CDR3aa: CASSQEWAGATYNEQFF; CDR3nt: TGCGCCAGCAGCCAAGAATGGGCGGGGGCAACCTACAATGAGCAGTTCTTC
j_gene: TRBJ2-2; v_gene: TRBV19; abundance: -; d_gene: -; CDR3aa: CASNPVHGGELFF; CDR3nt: TGTGCCAGCAACCCGGTGCATGGCGGGGAGCTGTTTTTT
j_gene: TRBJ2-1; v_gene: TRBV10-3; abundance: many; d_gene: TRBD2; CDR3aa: CAIMRGGSYNEQFF; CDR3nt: TGTGCCATCATGCGGGGGGGCTCCTACAATGAGCAGTTCTTC
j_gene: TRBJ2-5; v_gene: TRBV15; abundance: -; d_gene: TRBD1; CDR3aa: CATSDGTAVEETQYF; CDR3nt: TGTGCCACCAGCGATGGGACAGCAGTTGAAGAGACCCAGTACTTC
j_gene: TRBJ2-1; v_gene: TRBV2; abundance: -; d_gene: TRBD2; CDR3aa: CASSETLTSGDYNEQFF; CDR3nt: TGTGCCAGCAGTGAAACGTTGACTAGCGGGGATTACAATGAGCAGTTCTTC
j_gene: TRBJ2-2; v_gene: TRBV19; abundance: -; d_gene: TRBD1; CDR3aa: CASSPRTGGTGELFF; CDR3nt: TGTGCCAGTAGTCCTCGTACAGGGGGCACCGGGGAGCTGTTTTTT
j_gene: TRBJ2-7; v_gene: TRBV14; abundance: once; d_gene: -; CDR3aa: CASSQEGFLAHYEQYF; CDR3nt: TGTGCCAGCAGCCAAGAAGGATTCCTAGCCCATTACGAGCAGTACTTC
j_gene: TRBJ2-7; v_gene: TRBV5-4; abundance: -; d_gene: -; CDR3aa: CASSLRGQGGEQYF; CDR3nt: TGTGCCAGCAGCTTGAGGGGCCAGGGCGGCGAGCAGTACTTC
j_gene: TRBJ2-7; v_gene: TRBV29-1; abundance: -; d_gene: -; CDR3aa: CSVAWGLDYEQYF; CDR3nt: TGCAGCGTTGCTTGGGGACTGGATTACGAGCAGTACTTC
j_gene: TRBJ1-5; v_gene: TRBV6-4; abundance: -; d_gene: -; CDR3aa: CASSASSGDSNQPQHF; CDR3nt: TGTGCCAGCAGTGCTTCCTCGGGGGATAGCAATCAGCCCCAGCATTTT
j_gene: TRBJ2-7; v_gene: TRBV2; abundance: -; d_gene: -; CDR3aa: CASSEASNGPYEQYF; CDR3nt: TGTGCCAGCAGTGAAGCCTCGAATGGGCCCTACGAGCAGTACTTC
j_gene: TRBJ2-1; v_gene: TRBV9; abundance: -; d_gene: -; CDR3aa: CASSVLERSSYNEQFF; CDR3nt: TGTGCCAGCAGCGTCCTTGAACGGAGCTCCTACAATGAGCAGTTCTTC
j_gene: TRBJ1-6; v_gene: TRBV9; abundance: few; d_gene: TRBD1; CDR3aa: CASSFRDRDSPLHF; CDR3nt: TGTGCCAGCAGCTTCCGGGACAGGGACTCACCCCTCCACTTT
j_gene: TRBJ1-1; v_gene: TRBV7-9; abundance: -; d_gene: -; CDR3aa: CASSHIGVGEAFF; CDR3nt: TGTGCCAGCAGCCATATAGGGGTTGGCGAAGCTTTCTTT
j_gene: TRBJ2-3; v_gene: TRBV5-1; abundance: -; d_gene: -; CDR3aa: CASSLSPTDTQYF; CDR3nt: TGCGCCAGCAGCTTGTCTCCCACAGATACGCAGTATTTT
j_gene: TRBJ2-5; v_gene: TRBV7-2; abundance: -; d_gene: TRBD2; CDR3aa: CASSHPGLAQETQYF; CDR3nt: TGTGCCAGCAGCCACCCGGGACTAGCGCAAGAGACCCAGTACTTC
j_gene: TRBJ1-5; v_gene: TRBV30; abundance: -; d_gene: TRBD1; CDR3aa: CACSTGQGVQPQHF; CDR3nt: TGTGCCTGTTCGACGGGACAGGGGGTCCAGCCCCAGCATTTT
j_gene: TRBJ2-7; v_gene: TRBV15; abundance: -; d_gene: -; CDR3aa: CATSRDPGYEQYF; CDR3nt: TGTGCCACCAGCAGAGATCCAGGCTACGAGCAGTACTTC
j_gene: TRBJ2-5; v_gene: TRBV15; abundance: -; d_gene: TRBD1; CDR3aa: CATSNTGEWETQYF; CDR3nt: TGTGCCACCAGCAATACAGGGGAGTGGGAGACCCAGTACTTC
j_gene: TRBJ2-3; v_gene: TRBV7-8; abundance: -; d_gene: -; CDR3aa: CASSLASGYFDTQYF; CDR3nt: TGTGCCAGCAGCTTAGCGTCAGGGTACTTTGATACGCAGTATTTT
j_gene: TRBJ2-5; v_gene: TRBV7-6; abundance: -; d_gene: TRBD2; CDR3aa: CASSLEGSGGEETQYF; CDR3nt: TGTGCCAGCAGCTTAGAGGGTAGCGGGGGGGAAGAGACCCAGTACTTC